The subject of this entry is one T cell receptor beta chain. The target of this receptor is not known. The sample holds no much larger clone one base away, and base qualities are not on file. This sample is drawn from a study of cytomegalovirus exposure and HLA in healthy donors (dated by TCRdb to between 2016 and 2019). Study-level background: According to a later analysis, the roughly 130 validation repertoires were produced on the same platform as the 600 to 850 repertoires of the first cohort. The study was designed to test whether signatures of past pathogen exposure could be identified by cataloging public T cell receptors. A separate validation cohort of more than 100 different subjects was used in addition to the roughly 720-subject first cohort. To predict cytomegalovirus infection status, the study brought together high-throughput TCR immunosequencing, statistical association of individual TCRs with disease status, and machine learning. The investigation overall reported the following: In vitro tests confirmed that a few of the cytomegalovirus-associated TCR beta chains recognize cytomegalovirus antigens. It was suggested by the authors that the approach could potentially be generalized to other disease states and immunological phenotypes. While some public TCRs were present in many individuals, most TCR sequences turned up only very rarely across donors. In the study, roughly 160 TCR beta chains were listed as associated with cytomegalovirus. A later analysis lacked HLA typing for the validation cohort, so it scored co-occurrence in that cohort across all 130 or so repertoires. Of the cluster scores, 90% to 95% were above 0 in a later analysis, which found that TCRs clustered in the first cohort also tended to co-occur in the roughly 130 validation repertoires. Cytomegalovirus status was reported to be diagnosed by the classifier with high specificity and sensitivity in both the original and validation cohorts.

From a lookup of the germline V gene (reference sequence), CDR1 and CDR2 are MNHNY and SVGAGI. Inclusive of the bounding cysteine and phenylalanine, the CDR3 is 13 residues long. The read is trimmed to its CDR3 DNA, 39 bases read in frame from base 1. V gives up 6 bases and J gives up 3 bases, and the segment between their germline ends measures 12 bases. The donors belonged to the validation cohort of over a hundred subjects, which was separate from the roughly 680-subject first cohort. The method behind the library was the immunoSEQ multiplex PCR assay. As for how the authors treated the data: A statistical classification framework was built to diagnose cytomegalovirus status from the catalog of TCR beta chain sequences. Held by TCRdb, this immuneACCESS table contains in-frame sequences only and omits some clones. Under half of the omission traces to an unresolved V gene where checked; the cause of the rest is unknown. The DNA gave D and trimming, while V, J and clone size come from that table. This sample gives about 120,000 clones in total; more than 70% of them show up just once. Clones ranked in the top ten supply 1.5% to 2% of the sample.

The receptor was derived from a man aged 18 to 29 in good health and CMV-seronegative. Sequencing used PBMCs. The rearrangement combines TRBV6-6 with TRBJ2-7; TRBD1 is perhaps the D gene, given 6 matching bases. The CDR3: CASSSGVIYEQYF. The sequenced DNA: TGTGCCAGCAGCTCAGGGGTAATCTACGAGCAGTACTTC.